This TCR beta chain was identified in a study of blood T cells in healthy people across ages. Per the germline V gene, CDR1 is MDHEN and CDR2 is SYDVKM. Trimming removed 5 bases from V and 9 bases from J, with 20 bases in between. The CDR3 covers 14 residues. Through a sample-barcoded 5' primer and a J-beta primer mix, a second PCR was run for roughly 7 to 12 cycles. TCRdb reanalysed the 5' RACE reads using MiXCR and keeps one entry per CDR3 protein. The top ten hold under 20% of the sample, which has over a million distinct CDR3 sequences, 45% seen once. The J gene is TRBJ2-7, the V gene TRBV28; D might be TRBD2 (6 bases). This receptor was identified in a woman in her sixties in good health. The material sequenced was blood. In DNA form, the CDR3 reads TGTGCCAGCAGTCCCACCGGGAGCTCACCCTGGCAGTACTTC. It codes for CASSPTGSSPWQYF.